This entry lists 7 T cell receptor beta chains sequenced from one sample in a study of shared clonotypes between healthy human individuals. Measured with immunoSEQ multiplex PCR; TCRdb has only the in-frame clones, and not every one. The table lists about half a million clones, roughly 83% of them singletons, with around 13% in the top ten. The material sequenced was PBMCs. The receptors derive from a woman aged 40 to 50 in good health. Some clones in this sample may be carry-over from other donors' samples.

CDR3 nucleotides: TGTGCCAGCAGTGATGGGCCAAACACTGAAGCTTTCTTT. The encoded protein is CASSDGPNTEAFF. The rearrangement links TRBV2 to TRBJ1-1, with D unresolved. Germline CDR1 and CDR2: SNHLY and FYNNEI. The CDR3 covers 13 residues. The V and J ends lost 3 bases and 2 bases respectively, with 7 bases between them.

This chain connects TRBV15 to TRBJ2-5; 8 bases fit TRBD1. The V segment lost 0 bases and the J segment 3 bases; nucleotides outside the gene matches: 3. Germline V lookup: CDR1 LNHNV, CDR2 YYDKDF (reference sequence). This CDR3 has 15 residues. In DNA, the CDR3 is TGTGCCACCAGCAGAGACCCGGACAGGGAAGAGACCCAGTACTTC. Protein product: CATSRDPDREETQYF. Variable domain in full (rest from reference TRBV15 and TRBJ2-5): DAMVIQNPRYQVTQFGKPVTLSCSQTLNHNVMYWYQQKSSQAPKLLFHYYDKDFNNEADTPDNFQSRRPNTSFCFLDIRSPGLGDTAMYLCATSRDPDREETQYFGPGTRLLVL.

The table lists this clone with a count of one. The gene calls are TRBV15 and TRBJ2-7; possible D gene TRBD2, 6 bases. CDR3 size: 14 residues. The V gene's germline CDR1 is LNHNV and CDR2 YYDKDF (reference sequence). V lost 0 bases and J 7 bases, leaving 13 bases between the germline ends. The DNA for the CDR3 is TGTGCCACCAGCAGAGAGAGCCTAGCGCGGGAGCAGTACTTC. Amino acids: CATSRESLAREQYF.

This clone was recorded a few times. The sample holds other DNA sequences that translate to the same CDR3. This chain joins TRBV5-4 and TRBJ2-7; D unclear. V was trimmed by 0 bases and J by 6 bases, leaving 4 bases between them. The CDR3 covers 11 residues. CDR1 and CDR2 from the germline V gene are SGHNT and YYREEE (reference sequence). The CDR3 loop is CASSLGGEQYF. DNA for the CDR3: TGTGCCAGCAGCTTGGGAGGCGAGCAGTACTTC.

This clone was observed a few times. The chain combines TRBV30 with TRBJ2-4; 7 nucleotides line up with TRBD2. The length of the CDR3 is 13 residues. J was trimmed by 6 bases and V by 4 bases; bases with no gene match: 6. The germline CDR1 and CDR2 sequences are GTSNPN and SVGIG (reference sequence). CDR3 sequence reads: CAWTKGGPNIQYF. DNA of the CDR3: TGTGCCTGGACCAAGGGAGGGCCAAACATTCAGTACTTC.

The chain is built from TRBV4-1 and TRBJ2-5, with TRBD1 as a possible D gene (5 bases). The J call may be mistaken, given a closer DNA end match to TRBJ2-7. Germline V gene sequence: CDR1 MGHRA, CDR2 YSYEKL. The CDR3 is made up of 15 amino acids. The CDR3 here is CASSQASPGTYEQYF. The DNA of the CDR3 is TGCGCCAGCAGCCAAGCTAGTCCAGGGACCTACGAGCAGTACTTC.

The V gene is TRBV6-5, the J gene TRBJ1-2; 9 positions match TRBD1. The junction had 6 bases not matched to a gene; V was cut back by 6 bases and J by 7 bases. This CDR3 is 13 amino acids long. CDR1 and CDR2 from the germline V gene are MNHEY and SVGAGI. CDR3 DNA: TGTGCCAGCAGACTACAGGGGGCTGGTGGCTACACCTTC. Its protein is CASRLQGAGGYTF.